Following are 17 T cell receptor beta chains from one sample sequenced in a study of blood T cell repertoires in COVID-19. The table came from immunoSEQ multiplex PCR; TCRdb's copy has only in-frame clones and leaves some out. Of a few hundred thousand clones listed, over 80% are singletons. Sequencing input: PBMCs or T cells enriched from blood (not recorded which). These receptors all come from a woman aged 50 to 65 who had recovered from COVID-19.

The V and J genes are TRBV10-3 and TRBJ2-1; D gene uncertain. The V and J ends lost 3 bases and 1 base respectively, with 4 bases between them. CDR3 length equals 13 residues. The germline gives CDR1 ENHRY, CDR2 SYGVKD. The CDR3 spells CAISDVSYNEQFF. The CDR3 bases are TGTGCCATCAGTGACGTGTCCTACAATGAGCAGTTCTTC.

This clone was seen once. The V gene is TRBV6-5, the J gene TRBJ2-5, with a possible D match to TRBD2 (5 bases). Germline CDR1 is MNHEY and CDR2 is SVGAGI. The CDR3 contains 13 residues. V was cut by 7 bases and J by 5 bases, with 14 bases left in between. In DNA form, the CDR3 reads TGTGCCAGCAACCCGGGAAGGGCGGAGACCCAGTACTTC. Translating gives CASNPGRAETQYF.

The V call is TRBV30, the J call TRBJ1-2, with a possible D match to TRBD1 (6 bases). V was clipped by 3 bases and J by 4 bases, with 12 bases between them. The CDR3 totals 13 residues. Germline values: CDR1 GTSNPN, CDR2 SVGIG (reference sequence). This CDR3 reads CAWRITGSYGYTF. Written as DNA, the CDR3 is TGTGCCTGGAGGATTACAGGGTCCTATGGCTACACCTTC.

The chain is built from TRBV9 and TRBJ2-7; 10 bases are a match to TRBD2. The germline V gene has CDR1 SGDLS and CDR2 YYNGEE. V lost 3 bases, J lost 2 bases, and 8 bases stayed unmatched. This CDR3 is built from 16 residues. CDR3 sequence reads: CASSGGGSGGPYEQYF. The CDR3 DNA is TGTGCCAGCAGCGGAGGAGGTAGCGGGGGGCCCTACGAGCAGTACTTC.

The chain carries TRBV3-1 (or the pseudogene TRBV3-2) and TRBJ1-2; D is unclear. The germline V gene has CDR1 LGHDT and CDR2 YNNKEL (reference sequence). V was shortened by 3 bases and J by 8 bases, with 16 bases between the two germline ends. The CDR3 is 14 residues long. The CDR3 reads CASSQIRREGGYTF. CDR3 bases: TGTGCCAGCAGCCAGATTCGGAGGGAAGGGGGCTACACCTTC.

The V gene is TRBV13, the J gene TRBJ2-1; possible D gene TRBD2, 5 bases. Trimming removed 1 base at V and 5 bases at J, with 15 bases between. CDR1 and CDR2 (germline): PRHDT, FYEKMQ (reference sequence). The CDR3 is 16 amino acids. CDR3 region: CASSLAPSSGNNEQFF. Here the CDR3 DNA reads TGTGCCAGCAGCTTAGCGCCTAGCTCGGGGAACAATGAGCAGTTCTTC.

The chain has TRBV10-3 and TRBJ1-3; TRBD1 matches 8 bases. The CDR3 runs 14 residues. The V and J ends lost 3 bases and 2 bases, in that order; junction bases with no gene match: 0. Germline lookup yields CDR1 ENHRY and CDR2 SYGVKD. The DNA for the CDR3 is TGTGCCATCAGTGACAGGGGGCCTGGAAACACCATATATTTT. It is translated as CAISDRGPGNTIYF.

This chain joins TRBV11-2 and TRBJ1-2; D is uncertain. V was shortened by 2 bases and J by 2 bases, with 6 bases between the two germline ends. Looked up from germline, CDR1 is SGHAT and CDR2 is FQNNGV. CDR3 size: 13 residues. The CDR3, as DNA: TGTGCCAGCAGCTTAATACAGAACTATGGCTACACCTTC. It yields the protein CASSLIQNYGYTF.

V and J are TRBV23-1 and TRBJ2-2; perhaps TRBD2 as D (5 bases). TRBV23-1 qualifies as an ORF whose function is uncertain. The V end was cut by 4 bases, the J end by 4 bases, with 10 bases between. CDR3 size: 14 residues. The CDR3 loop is CASSPSGITGELFF. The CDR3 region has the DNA TGCGCCAGCAGTCCCTCGGGGATCACCGGGGAGCTGTTTTTT.

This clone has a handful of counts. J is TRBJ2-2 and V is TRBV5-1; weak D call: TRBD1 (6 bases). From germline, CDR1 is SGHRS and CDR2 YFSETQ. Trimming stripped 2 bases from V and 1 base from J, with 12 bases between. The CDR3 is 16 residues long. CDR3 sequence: CASSLNRQENTGELFF. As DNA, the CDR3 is TGCGCCAGCAGCTTAAACCGACAGGAGAACACCGGGGAGCTGTTTTTT.

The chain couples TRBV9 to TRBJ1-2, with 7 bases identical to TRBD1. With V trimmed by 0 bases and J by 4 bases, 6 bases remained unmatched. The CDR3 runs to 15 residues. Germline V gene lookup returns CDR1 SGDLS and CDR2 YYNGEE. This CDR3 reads CASSVVDREPYGYTF. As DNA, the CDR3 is TGTGCCAGCAGCGTAGTCGACAGGGAGCCCTATGGCTACACCTTC.

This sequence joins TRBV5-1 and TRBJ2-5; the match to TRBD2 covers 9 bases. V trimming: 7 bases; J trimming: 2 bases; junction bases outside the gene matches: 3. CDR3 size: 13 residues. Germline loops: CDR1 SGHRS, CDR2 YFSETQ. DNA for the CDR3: TGCGCCAGCGGGCGGGGGGGACAAGAGACCCAGTACTTC. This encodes CASGRGGQETQYF.

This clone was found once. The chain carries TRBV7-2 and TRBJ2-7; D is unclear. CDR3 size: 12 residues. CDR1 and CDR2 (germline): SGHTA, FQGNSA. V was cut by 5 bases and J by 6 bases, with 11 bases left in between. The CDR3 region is CASSLRSGEQYF. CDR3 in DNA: TGTGCCAGCAGCCTCCGGAGTGGCGAGCAGTACTTC.

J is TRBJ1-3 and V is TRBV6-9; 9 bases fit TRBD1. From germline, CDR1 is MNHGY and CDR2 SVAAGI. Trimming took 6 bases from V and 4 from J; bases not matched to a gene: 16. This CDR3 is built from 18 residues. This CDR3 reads CASSQQTGTGLLGNTIYF. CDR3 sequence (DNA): TGTGCCAGCAGCCAGCAAACCGGGACAGGGCTACTCGGAAACACCATATATTTT.

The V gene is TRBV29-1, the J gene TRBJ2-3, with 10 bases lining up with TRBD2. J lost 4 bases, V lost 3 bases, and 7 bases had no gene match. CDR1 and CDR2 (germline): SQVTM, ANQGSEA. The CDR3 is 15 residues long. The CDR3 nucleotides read TGCAGCGTTGACCTACTAGCGGGGCGCGCAGATACGCAGTATTTT. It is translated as CSVDLLAGRADTQYF.

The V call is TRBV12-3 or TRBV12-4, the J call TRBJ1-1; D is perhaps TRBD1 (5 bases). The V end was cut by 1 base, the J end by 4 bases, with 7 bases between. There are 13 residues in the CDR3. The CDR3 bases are TGTGCCAGCAGTTTAGACAGGCCCACTGAAGCTTTCTTT. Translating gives CASSLDRPTEAFF.

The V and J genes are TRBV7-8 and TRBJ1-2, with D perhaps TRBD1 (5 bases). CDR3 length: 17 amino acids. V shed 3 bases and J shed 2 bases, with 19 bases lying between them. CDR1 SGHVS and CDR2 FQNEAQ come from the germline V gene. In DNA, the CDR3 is TGTGCCAGCAGCTTCCTATCCGCTTCAACAGGAAACTATGGCTACACCTTC. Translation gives CASSFLSASTGNYGYTF.